One and the same sample provided the 25 T cell receptor beta chains below, sequenced in a study of blood T cell repertoires in COVID-19. Profiling relied on immunoSEQ multiplex PCR, and the TCRdb table lists in-frame clones only, not all of them. Altogether about 380,000 clones are present, 75% to 90% being singletons, with the ten largest covering 3% to 4%. The sequenced sample was peripheral blood. These receptors came from a woman in her late teens or twenties with acute or convalescent COVID-19.

The chain combines TRBV27 with TRBJ2-7, with TRBD2 matching 8 bases. Germline V gives CDR1 MNHEY, CDR2 SMNVEV (reference sequence). Trimming at V came to 5 bases and at J to 4 bases, leaving 13 bases not matched to a gene. CDR3 length: 16 amino acids. The CDR3 here is CASSLSGGPEFYEQYF. The CDR3 DNA sequence: TGTGCCAGCAGTCTCTCGGGAGGGCCAGAGTTTTACGAGCAGTACTTC.

The chain joins TRBV28 to TRBJ2-1; D possibly corresponds to TRBD2 (6 bases). The length of the CDR3 is 15 residues. Per the germline V gene, CDR1 is MDHEN and CDR2 is SYDVKM. Trimming pared 3 bases from V and 4 bases from J, leaving 13 bases between. CDR3 in DNA: TGTGCCAGCAGTTTGGAGGGTATGGGGTACAATGAGCAGTTCTTC. Translating it yields CASSLEGMGYNEQFF.

The chain combines TRBV9 with TRBJ1-5; D not resolved. Germline CDR1 is SGDLS and CDR2 is YYNGEE. This CDR3 is built from 16 residues. The V end was cut by 0 bases, the J end by 3 bases, with 13 bases between. Here the CDR3 reads CASSVGDTGDNQPQHF. The CDR3 region has the DNA TGTGCCAGCAGCGTAGGAGACACCGGGGACAATCAGCCCCAGCATTTT.

The chain recombines TRBV30 with TRBJ2-1, with 7 bases fitting TRBD2. V dropped 4 bases and J dropped 7; count of bases not matched to a gene: 4. The CDR3 totals 12 residues. Germline CDR1 is GTSNPN and CDR2 is SVGIG (reference sequence). The DNA for the CDR3 is TGTGCCTGGATGGGGGGGTCGAATGAGCAGTTCTTC. This codes for CAWMGGSNEQFF.

The chain has TRBV30 and TRBJ2-7; 12 bases are a match to TRBD1. Germline values: CDR1 GTSNPN, CDR2 SVGIG (reference sequence). This CDR3 region has 13 residues. V lost 0 bases and J lost 11; bases outside the gene matches: 5. The CDR3 nucleotides read TGTGCCTGGAGTGTATCGGGGACAGGGGGCGAGTACTTC. Its protein is CAWSVSGTGGEYF.

The chain is built from TRBV2 and TRBJ2-7, with TRBD1 as a possible D gene (6 bases). Germline V gives CDR1 SNHLY, CDR2 FYNNEI. V lost 7 bases to trimming and J lost 7 bases, with 20 bases between them. CDR3 size: 14 residues. This CDR3 is CASTERQGIVEQYF. The CDR3 coding sequence is TGTGCCAGCACCGAGAGGCAGGGGATCGTGGAGCAGTACTTC.

This clone was observed at least ten times. V and J are TRBV2 and TRBJ1-4, with a weak D call TRBD1 (5 bases). The V gene's germline CDR1 is SNHLY and CDR2 FYNNEI. The CDR3 covers 14 residues. The V gene lost 10 bases and the J gene lost 4 bases, with 16 bases spanning the gap. The CDR3 spells CATHTGGNNEKLFF. In nucleotides, the CDR3 is TGTGCCACCCATACGGGGGGTAATAATGAAAAACTGTTTTTT.

The gene calls are TRBV2 and TRBJ1-1; weak D call: TRBD1 (6 bases). This CDR3 spans 13 amino acids. V was clipped by 9 bases and J by 4 bases, with 15 bases between them. Germline CDR1 is SNHLY and CDR2 is FYNNEI. CDR3 DNA sequence: TGTGCCAGGAACAGGGAAGGCGGCACTGAAGCTTTCTTT. Its protein product is CARNREGGTEAFF.

This clone has only a few counts. The chain recombines TRBV7-9 with TRBJ1-2; D unclear. Trimming removed 0 bases at V and 4 bases at J, with 15 bases between. From germline, CDR1 is SEHNR and CDR2 FQNEAQ (reference sequence). The CDR3 loop spans 16 amino acids. In DNA, the CDR3 is TGTGCCAGCAGCTTAGCGCTGGGCGGGTCTATCTATGGCTACACCTTC. As protein: CASSLALGGSIYGYTF. Full variable domain (missing parts from reference TRBV7-9 and TRBJ1-2): DTGVSQNPRHKITKRGQNVTFRCDPISEHNRLYWYRQTLGQGPEFLTYFQNEAQLEKSRLLSDRFSAERPKGSFSTLEIQRTEQGDSAMYLCASSLALGGSIYGYTFGSGTRLTVV.

The chain employs TRBV28 and TRBJ1-5; D not certain. Trimming removed 8 bases from V and 0 bases from J, with 20 bases in between. The CDR3 has 17 residues. From germline, CDR1 is MDHEN and CDR2 SYDVKM. The chain's CDR3 is CASYDRRAQYSNQPQHF. DNA for the CDR3: TGTGCCAGCTACGACCGGCGGGCTCAATATAGCAATCAGCCCCAGCATTTT.

This chain links TRBV2 with TRBJ2-1, with 10 bases matching TRBD2. The germline V gene encodes CDR1 SNHLY and CDR2 FYNNEI. The V and J ends lost 4 bases and 9 bases, in that order; junction bases with no gene match: 12. This CDR3 comprises 16 residues. The CDR3 sequence is CASSVRTSGRSAEQFF. As DNA, the CDR3 is TGTGCCAGCAGTGTGAGGACTAGCGGACGGAGTGCTGAGCAGTTCTTC.

The chain has TRBV9 and TRBJ2-5, with a tentative D call TRBD1 (5 bases). This CDR3 region has 13 residues. V was pared by 3 bases and J by 5 bases, with 11 bases between. Germline assignment: CDR1 SGDLS and CDR2 YYNGEE. The DNA of the CDR3 is TGTGCCAGCAGCGGGACACCATGGGAGACCCAGTACTTC. It yields the protein CASSGTPWETQYF.

A word on this clone: Other DNA sequences in this specimen translate into the identical CDR3. The chain couples TRBV27 to TRBJ1-5, with no clear D. Germline-derived CDR1 and CDR2 are MNHEY and SMNVEV (reference sequence). The V end lost 2 bases, the J end lost 4 bases, and 6 bases lay between the germline ends. There are 13 residues in the CDR3. Here the CDR3 DNA reads TGTGCCAGCAGTTTAACGGGGAATCAGCCCCAGCATTTT. This encodes CASSLTGNQPQHF.

This clone was seen a single time. The DNA of the CDR3 is TGTGCCAGAAGCTTGGTTTCAGGTTGTAATTCACCCCTCCACTTT. Its translation: CARSLVSGCNSPLHF. This sequence joins TRBV5-3 and TRBJ1-6; D unresolved. TRBV5-3 is an ORF; its function is uncertain. The CDR3 has 15 amino acids. The V and J ends lost 0 bases and 6 bases respectively, with 10 bases between them.

J is TRBJ2-2 and V is TRBV6-5, with a tentative D call TRBD1 (6 bases). V gave up 10 bases and J gave up 2 bases, with 11 bases separating them. The CDR3 loop spans 13 amino acids. Germline loops: CDR1 MNHEY, CDR2 SVGAGI. The CDR3 spells CANEDSNTGELFF. CDR3 nucleotides: TGTGCCAACGAGGACAGTAACACCGGGGAGCTGTTTTTT.

This clone appeared once. The chain employs TRBV10-1 and TRBJ2-1, with D perhaps matching TRBD2 (6 bases). CDR1 is WNHNN and CDR2 is SYGVQD in the germline V gene (reference sequence). This CDR3 is 14 amino acids long. Trimming removed 10 bases at V and 7 bases at J, with 20 bases between. The CDR3 spells CAIIPGLQRNEQFF. In DNA form, the CDR3 reads TGCGCCATTATACCGGGACTCCAACGGAATGAGCAGTTCTTC.

This clone has only one observation. V and J are TRBV4-1 and TRBJ2-6; D perhaps matches TRBD1 (6 bases). Germline CDR1 reads MGHRA; CDR2 reads YSYEKL. Trimming shortened V by 4 bases and J by 1 base, and 20 bases separated the two germline ends. The CDR3 is 19 amino acids. The CDR3 nucleotides read TGCGCCAGCAGCCGTGTTGATCGGACAGTCCTATCTGGGGCCAACGTCCTGACTTTC. Protein product: CASSRVDRTVLSGANVLTF.

J is TRBJ2-1 and V is TRBV11-2, with 7 bases that match TRBD2. The CDR3 is 16 residues long. CDR1 and CDR2 from the germline V gene are SGHAT and FQNNGV. V shed 4 bases and J 4 bases; nucleotides not matched to a gene: 10. The CDR3 sequence is CASSSGEGVVYNEQFF. CDR3 in DNA: TGTGCCAGCAGCTCCGGGGAGGGAGTAGTATACAATGAGCAGTTCTTC.

The chain employs TRBV5-4 and TRBJ1-1, with D possibly matching TRBD1 (5 bases). Trimming pared 4 bases from V and 0 bases from J, leaving 10 bases between. This CDR3 spans 14 amino acids. The germline CDR1 and CDR2 sequences are SGHNT and YYREEE (reference sequence). CDR3 loop: CASSLRVMNTEAFF. DNA for the CDR3: TGTGCCAGCAGCCTCAGGGTCATGAACACTGAAGCTTTCTTT. Combining the CDR3 with reference TRBV5-4 and TRBJ1-1 gives the whole variable domain ETGVTQSPTHLIKTRGQQVTLRCSSQSGHNTVSWYQQALGQGPQFIFQYYREEENGRGNFPPRFSGLQFPNYSSELNVNALELDDSALYLCASSLRVMNTEAFFGQGTRLTVV.

The CDR3 nucleotides are TGCGCCAGCAGCTCCGAGACTCGGGGGGAAAAACTGTTTTTT. Protein product: CASSSETRGEKLFF. The chain recombines TRBV5-1 with TRBJ1-4, with D possibly being TRBD1 (5 bases). This CDR3 is built from 14 residues. The V and J ends lost 3 bases and 8 bases respectively, with 14 bases between them. Germline V gives CDR1 SGHRS, CDR2 YFSETQ.

The chain uses TRBV6-6 and TRBJ1-1; 10 positions match TRBD1. The CDR3 contains 16 residues. The V and J ends lost 4 bases and 11 bases, in that order; junction bases with no gene match: 16. Germline assignment: CDR1 MNHNY and CDR2 SVGAGI (reference sequence). DNA for the CDR3: TGTGCCAGCAGTTGTCCCCGGGACAGGGGTTGTCAAGAGGCTTTCTTT. Residues: CASSCPRDRGCQEAFF.

V and J are TRBV19 and TRBJ1-1; 9 nucleotides match TRBD1. This CDR3 has 15 amino acids. CDR1 and CDR2 from the germline V gene are LNHDA and SQIVND (reference sequence). Trimming at V came to 1 base and at J to 6 bases, leaving 6 bases not matched to a gene. Here the CDR3 reads CASSIGRQGVSEAFF. DNA for the CDR3: TGTGCCAGTAGTATAGGGCGACAGGGGGTATCTGAAGCTTTCTTT.

In the case of this clone: Other DNA sequences of this sample code for an identical CDR3. The V call is TRBV5-1, the J call TRBJ2-7; tentative D call: TRBD2 (6 bases). Germline lookup yields CDR1 SGHRS and CDR2 YFSETQ. V lost 0 bases, J lost 2 bases, and 9 bases lay in between. This CDR3 is 14 amino acids long. The CDR3 DNA reads as TGCGCCAGCAGCTTGGAAGGGGAGGCCTACGAGCAGTACTTC. The encoded protein is CASSLEGEAYEQYF.

This chain links TRBV18 with TRBJ2-1, with D possibly TRBD1 on 5 matching bases. The germline V gene encodes CDR1 KGHSH and CDR2 LQKENI. V lost 6 bases, J lost 7 bases, and 22 bases lay in between. The CDR3 is made up of 16 amino acids. In nucleotides, the CDR3 is TGTGCCAGCTCCAAAGAGGAAAGGACAACTGGGAATGAGCAGTTCTTC. It yields the protein CASSKEERTTGNEQFF.

The J gene is TRBJ1-5, the V gene TRBV4-1; 10 bases line up with TRBD1. The CDR3 is 21 residues long. Germline CDR1 and CDR2: MGHRA and YSYEKL. V lost 0 bases to trimming and J lost 6 bases; unmatched junction nucleotides: 20. The CDR3 reads CASSQERRGQGTGVLTQPQHF. The DNA of the CDR3 is TGCGCCAGCAGCCAAGAACGTAGGGGTCAGGGGACAGGGGTGTTAACTCAGCCCCAGCATTTT.